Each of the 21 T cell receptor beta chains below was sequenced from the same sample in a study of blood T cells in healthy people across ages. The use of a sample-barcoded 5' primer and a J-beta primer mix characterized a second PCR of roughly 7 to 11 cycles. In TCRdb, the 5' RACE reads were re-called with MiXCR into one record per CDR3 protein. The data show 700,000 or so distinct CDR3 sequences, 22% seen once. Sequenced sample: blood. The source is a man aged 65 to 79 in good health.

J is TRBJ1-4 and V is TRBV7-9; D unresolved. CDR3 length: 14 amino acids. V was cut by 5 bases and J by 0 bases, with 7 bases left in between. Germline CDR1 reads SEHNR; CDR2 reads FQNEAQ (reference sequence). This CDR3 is CASSRQTTNEKLFF. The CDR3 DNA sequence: TGTGCCAGCAGCCGACAAACAACTAATGAAAAACTGTTTTTT.

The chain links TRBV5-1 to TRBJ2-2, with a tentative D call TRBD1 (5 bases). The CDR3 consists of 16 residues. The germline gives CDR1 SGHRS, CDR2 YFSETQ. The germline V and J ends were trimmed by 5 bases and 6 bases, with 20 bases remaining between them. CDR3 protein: CASSLNAGISSGELFF. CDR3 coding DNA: TGCGCCAGCAGTTTGAACGCAGGGATAAGCTCCGGGGAGCTGTTTTTT.

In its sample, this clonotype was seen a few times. DNA for the CDR3: TGTGCCAGCAGCTTAGAGGGGGGGCAAACCTTC. Protein sequence: CASSLEGGQTF. The chain carries TRBV7-2 and TRBJ1-2, with TRBD1 as a possible D gene (6 bases). V dropped 1 base and J dropped 14 bases, with 11 bases sitting between them. The CDR3 has 11 amino acids. Germline CDR1 and CDR2: SGHTA and FQGNSA. The entire variable domain, with the rest obtained from reference TRBV7-2 and TRBJ1-2, is as follows: GAGVSQSPSNKVTEKGKDVELRCDPISGHTALYWYRQSLGQGLEFLIYFQGNSAPDKSGLPSDRFSAERTGGSVSTLTIQRTQQEDSAVYLCASSLEGGQTFGSGTRLTVV.

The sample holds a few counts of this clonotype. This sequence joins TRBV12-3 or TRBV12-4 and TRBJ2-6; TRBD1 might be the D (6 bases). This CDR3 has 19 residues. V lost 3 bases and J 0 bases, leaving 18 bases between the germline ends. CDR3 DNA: TGTGCCAGCAGTTTTCACCTGGACAGTGCGCTCTCTGGGGCCAACGTCCTGACTTTC. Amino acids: CASSFHLDSALSGANVLTF.

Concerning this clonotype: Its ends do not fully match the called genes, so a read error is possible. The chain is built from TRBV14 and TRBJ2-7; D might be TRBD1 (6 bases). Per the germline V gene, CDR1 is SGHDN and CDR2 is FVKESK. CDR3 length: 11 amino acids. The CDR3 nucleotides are TGTGCCAGCAGCCCAGGGGTGATCGCGTTCTTC. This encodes CASSPGVIAFF.

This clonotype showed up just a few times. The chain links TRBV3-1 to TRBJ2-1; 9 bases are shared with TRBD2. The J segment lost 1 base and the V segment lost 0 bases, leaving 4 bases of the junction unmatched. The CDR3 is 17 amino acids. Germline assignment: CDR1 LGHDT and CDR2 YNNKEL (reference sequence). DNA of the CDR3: TGTGCCAGCAGCCAAGAGTGGCGGGGGGGGTCCTACAATGAGCAGTTCTTC. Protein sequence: CASSQEWRGGSYNEQFF.

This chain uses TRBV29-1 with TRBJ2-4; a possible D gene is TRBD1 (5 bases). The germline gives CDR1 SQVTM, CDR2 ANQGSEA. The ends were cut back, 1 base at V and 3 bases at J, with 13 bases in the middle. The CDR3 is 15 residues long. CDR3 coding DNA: TGCAGCGTTGAAGGCGGCTTCAGGGACAAAAACATTCAGTACTTC. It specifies CSVEGGFRDKNIQYF.

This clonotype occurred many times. CDR3 region: CASSPRQGAEAFF. The DNA of the CDR3 is TGTGCCAGCAGTCCTAGACAGGGGGCTGAAGCTTTCTTT. The V call is TRBV12-3 or TRBV12-4, the J call TRBJ1-1; 9 bases are a match to TRBD1. The J segment lost 6 bases and the V segment lost 5 bases, leaving 4 bases of the junction unmatched. The CDR3 extends over 13 amino acids.

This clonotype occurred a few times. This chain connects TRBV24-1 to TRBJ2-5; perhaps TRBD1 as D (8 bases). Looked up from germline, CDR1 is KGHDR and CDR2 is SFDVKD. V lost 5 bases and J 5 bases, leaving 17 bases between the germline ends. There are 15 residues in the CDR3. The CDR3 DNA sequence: TGTGCCACCAGTGCGACAGGGGCGGGAGTGGAGACCCAGTACTTC. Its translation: CATSATGAGVETQYF.

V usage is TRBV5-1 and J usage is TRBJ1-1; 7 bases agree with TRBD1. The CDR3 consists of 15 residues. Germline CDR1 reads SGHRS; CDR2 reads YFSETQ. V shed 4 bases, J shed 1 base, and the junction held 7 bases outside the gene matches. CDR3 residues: CASSPPTGRNTEAFF. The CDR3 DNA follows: TGCGCCAGCAGCCCACCGACAGGGCGGAACACTGAAGCTTTCTTT.

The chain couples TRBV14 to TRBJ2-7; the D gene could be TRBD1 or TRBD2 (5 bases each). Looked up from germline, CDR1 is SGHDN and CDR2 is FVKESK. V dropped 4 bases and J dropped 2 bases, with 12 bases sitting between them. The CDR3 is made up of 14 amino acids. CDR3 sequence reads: CASSLGVGAYEQYF. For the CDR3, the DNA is TGTGCCAGCAGCCTCGGGGTGGGGGCCTACGAGCAGTACTTC.

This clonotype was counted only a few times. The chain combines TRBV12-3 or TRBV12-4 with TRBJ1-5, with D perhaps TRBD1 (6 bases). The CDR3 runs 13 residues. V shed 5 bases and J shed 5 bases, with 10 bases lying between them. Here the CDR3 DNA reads TGTGCCAGCAGTACAGGGCTATATCAGCCCCAGCATTTT. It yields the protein CASSTGLYQPQHF.

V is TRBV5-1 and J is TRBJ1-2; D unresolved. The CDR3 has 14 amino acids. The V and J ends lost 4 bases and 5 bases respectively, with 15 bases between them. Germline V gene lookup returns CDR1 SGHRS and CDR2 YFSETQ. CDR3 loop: CASSTTIHEYGYTF. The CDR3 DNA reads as TGCGCCAGCAGCACCACGATCCATGAATATGGCTACACCTTC.

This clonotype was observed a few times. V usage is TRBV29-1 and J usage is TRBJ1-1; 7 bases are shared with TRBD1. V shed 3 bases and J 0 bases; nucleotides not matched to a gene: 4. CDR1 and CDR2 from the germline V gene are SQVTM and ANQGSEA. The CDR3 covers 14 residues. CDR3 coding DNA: TGCAGCGTTGATAAGGGGGCGGTGAACACTGAAGCTTTCTTT. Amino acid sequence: CSVDKGAVNTEAFF.

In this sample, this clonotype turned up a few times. The CDR3 region is CASSGPIQVSGNTIYF. Written as DNA, the CDR3 is TGTGCCAGCAGCGGACCGATACAGGTCTCCGGAAACACCATATATTTT. The chain joins TRBV9 to TRBJ1-3, with D perhaps matching TRBD1 (5 bases). The CDR3 extends over 16 amino acids. Trimming stripped 3 bases from V and 4 bases from J, with 17 bases between. Germline V gene data show CDR1 as SGDLS and CDR2 as YYNGEE. The full variable domain, completed using reference TRBV9 and TRBJ1-3, is DSGVTQTPKHLITATGQRVTLRCSPRSGDLSVYWYQQSLDQGLQFLIQYYNGEERAKGNILERFSAQQFPDLHSELNLSSLELGDSALYFCASSGPIQVSGNTIYFGEGSWLTVV.

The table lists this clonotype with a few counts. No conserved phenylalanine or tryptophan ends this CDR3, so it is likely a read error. The DNA for the CDR3 is TGTGCCAGCAGCCCCCGGACAGGGTTTGGTGGCTACACCCTC. It is translated as CASSPRTGFGGYTL. The chain joins TRBV7-9 to TRBJ1-2, with 8 bases aligning to TRBD1. CDR1 SEHNR and CDR2 FQNEAQ come from the germline V gene (reference sequence). The CDR3 is 14 amino acids. V lost 5 bases, J lost 7 bases, and 9 bases stayed unmatched.

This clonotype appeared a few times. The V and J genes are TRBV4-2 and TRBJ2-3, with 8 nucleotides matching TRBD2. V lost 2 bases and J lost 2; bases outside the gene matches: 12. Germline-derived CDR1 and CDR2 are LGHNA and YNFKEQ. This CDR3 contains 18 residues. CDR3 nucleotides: TGTGCCAGCAGCCAATCCCCACTTGCGGGGGGCTTCACAGATACGCAGTATTTT. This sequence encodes CASSQSPLAGGFTDTQYF.

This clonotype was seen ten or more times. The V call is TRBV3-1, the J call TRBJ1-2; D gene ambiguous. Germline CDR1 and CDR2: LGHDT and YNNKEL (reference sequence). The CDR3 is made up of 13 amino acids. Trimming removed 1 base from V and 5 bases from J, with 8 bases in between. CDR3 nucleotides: TGTGCCAGCAGCCAAGTTGGCGGTTATGGCTACACCTTC. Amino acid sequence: CASSQVGGYGYTF.

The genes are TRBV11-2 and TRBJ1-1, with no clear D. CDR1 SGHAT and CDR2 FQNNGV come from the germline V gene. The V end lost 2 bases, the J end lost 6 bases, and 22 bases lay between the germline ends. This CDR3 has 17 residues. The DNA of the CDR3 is TGTGCCAGCAGCTTAATCCTTCCCGCGGGCTCGGGCCCTGAAGCTTTCTTT. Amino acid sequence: CASSLILPAGSGPEAFF. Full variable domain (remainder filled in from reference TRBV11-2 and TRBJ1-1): EAGVAQSPRYKIIEKRQSVAFWCNPISGHATLYWYQQILGQGPKLLIQFQNNGVVDDSQLPKDRFSAERLKGVDSTLKIQPAKLEDSAVYLCASSLILPAGSGPEAFFGQGTRLTVV.

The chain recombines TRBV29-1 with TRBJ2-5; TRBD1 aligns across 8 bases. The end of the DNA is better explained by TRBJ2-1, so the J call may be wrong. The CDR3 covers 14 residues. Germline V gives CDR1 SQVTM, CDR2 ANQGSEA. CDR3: CSVEETGVGNEQFF. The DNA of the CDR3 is TGCAGCGTTGAAGAGACAGGGGTGGGCAATGAGCAGTTCTTC.

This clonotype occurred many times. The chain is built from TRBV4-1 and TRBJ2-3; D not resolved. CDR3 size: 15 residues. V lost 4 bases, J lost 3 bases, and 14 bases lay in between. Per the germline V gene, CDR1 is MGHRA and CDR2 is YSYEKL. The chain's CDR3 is CASSPGVMGTDTQYF. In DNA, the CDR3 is TGCGCCAGCAGCCCAGGCGTTATGGGAACAGATACGCAGTATTTT.